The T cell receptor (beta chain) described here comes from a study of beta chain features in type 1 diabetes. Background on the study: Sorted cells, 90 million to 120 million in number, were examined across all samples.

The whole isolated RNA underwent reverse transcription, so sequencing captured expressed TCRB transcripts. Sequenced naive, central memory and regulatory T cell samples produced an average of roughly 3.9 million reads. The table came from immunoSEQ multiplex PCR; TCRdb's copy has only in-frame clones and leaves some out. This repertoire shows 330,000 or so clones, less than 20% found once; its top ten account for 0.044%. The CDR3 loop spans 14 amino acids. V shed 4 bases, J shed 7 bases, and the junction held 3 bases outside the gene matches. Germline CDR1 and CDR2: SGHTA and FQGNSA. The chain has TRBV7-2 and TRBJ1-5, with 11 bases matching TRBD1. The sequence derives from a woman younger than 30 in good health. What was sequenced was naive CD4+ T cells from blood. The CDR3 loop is CASSWGQGEQPQHF. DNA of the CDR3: TGTGCCAGCAGCTGGGGACAGGGGGAGCAGCCCCAGCATTTT.